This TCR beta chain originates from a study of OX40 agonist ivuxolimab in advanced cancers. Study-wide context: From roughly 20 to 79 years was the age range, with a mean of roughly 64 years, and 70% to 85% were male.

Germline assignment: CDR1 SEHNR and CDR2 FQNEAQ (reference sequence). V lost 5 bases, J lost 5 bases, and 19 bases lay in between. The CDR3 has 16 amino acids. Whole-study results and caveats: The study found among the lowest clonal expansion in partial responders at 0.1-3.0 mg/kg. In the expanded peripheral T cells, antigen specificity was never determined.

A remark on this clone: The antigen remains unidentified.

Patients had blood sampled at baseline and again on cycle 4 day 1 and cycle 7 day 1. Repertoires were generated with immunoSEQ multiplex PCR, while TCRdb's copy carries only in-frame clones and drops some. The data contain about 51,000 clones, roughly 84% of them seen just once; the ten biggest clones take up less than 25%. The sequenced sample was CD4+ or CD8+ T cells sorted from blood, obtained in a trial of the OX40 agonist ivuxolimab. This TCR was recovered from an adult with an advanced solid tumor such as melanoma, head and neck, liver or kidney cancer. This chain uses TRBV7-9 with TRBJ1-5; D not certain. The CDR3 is CASSPGTGRVDQPQHF. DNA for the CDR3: TGTGCCAGCAGCCCCGGTACCGGTAGGGTGGATCAGCCCCAGCATTTT.